This entry lists 12 T cell receptor beta chains sequenced from one sample in a study of T-cell memory formation after mild COVID-19. Each CDR3 protein gets one entry after TCRdb re-called the 5' RACE reads with MiXCR. The table records about 130,000 distinct CDR3 sequences, 15% to 20% of them present only once. Sequenced: PBMCs or a T cell subset sorted from them (not recorded which). These receptors came from a young man who had mild COVID-19 (a few samples of this study predate the infection). Cell type and time point are not known.

This clonotype came up many times. V gene TRBV7-2 combines with J gene TRBJ2-7; D is unresolved. CDR3 size: 12 residues. V dropped 5 bases and J dropped 5 bases, with 10 bases sitting between them. Germline V gene lookup returns CDR1 SGHTA and CDR2 FQGNSA. In DNA, the CDR3 is TGTGCCAGCAGCCCCTTTGGGGACGAGCAGTACTTC. It encodes CASSPFGDEQYF.

This clonotype was observed a few times. The CDR3 is CSVGQWFGSRDGLNYEQYF. CDR3 sequence (DNA): TGCAGTGTCGGGCAGTGGTTTGGGTCACGGGACGGATTAAACTACGAGCAGTACTTC. The chain is built from TRBV20-1 and TRBJ2-7, with D perhaps matching TRBD1 or TRBD2 (5 bases each). Per the germline V gene, CDR1 is DFQATT and CDR2 is SNEGSKA (reference sequence). This CDR3 has 19 residues. V was pared by 7 bases and J by 3 bases, with 34 bases between.

This clonotype showed up just a few times. V is TRBV7-3 and J is TRBJ2-5; TRBD1 matches at 8 bases. Losses at the gene ends were 5 bases for V and 4 bases for J; bases not matched to a gene: 6. CDR3 length: 14 residues. Germline-derived CDR1 and CDR2 are SGHTA and FQGTGA. Here the CDR3 DNA reads TGTGCCAGCAGCCTTACAGGGGGAAGAGAGACCCAGTACTTC. Protein: CASSLTGGRETQYF.

The rearrangement joins TRBV12-3 or TRBV12-4 to TRBJ2-3; 8 nucleotides agree with TRBD2. CDR3 length: 12 amino acids. J lost 11 bases, V lost 3 bases, and 4 bases had no gene match. CDR3: CASSFPLAGQYF. The CDR3 bases are TGTGCCAGCAGTTTTCCCCTAGCGGGGCAGTATTTT.

This clonotype turned up a few times. The genes are TRBV7-3 and TRBJ2-1; TRBD2 is a possible D gene (5 bases). The CDR3 is made up of 13 amino acids. With 5 bases removed from V and 6 bases from J, the gap between germline ends came to 11 bases. Germline V gene data show CDR1 as SGHTA and CDR2 as FQGTGA. This chain's CDR3 is CASSPQGGNEQFF. Written as DNA, the CDR3 is TGTGCCAGCAGCCCCCAAGGAGGCAATGAGCAGTTCTTC.

V and J are TRBV7-6 and TRBJ2-1, with no clear D. The CDR3 is 13 residues long. V lost 5 bases to trimming and J lost 9 bases, with 14 bases between them. Germline V gives CDR1 SGHVS, CDR2 FNYEAQ. The CDR3 spells CASSRDRWGEQFF. As DNA, the CDR3 is TGTGCCAGCAGCCGCGATCGGTGGGGTGAGCAGTTCTTC. The full variable domain, rest sourced from reference TRBV7-6 and TRBJ2-1, is GAGVSQSPRYKVTKRGQDVALRCDPISGHVSLYWYRQALGQGPEFLTYFNYEAQQDKSGLPNDRFSAERPEGSISTLTIQRTEQRDSAMYRCASSRDRWGEQFFGPGTRLTVL.

This clonotype was counted between two and nine times. The chain joins TRBV9 to TRBJ2-3, with D unresolved. CDR3 length: 13 amino acids. The V and J ends lost 0 bases and 5 bases respectively, with 7 bases between them. Germline CDR1 SGDLS, CDR2 YYNGEE. DNA of the CDR3: TGTGCCAGCAGCGTAGGGGATTTAGATACGCAGTATTTT. Its protein product is CASSVGDLDTQYF.

This clonotype turned up a few times. The CDR3 loop is CASSLGRGQGEQETQYF. CDR3 coding DNA: TGTGCCAGCAGCTTGGGACGGGGACAGGGCGAACAAGAGACCCAGTACTTC. The chain carries TRBV5-6 and TRBJ2-5, with TRBD1 matching 9 bases. V lost 0 bases, J lost 2 bases, and 8 bases stayed unmatched. The CDR3 runs to 17 residues. CDR1 and CDR2 (germline): SGHDT, YYEEEE.

The chain joins TRBV5-1 to TRBJ1-6; 10 nucleotides match TRBD1. With 7 bases clipped from V and 7 bases from J, the junction kept 5 bases outside the gene matches. The CDR3 extends over 14 amino acids. CDR1 is SGHRS and CDR2 is YFSETQ in the germline V gene. CDR3 sequence: CASQRDRGNSPLHF. DNA of the CDR3: TGCGCCAGCCAACGGGACAGGGGAAATTCACCCCTCCACTTT.

This chain joins TRBV24-1 and TRBJ2-1, with 12 nucleotides matching TRBD1. The CDR3 sequence is 17 residues long. Germline V lookup: CDR1 KGHDR, CDR2 SFDVKD. Germline trimming cut 4 bases from V and 2 bases from J; bases unmatched to any gene: 5. The CDR3 DNA reads as TGTGCCACCAGTGACACCGGGACAGGGGGCGCCTACAATGAGCAGTTCTTC. Translated, it gives CATSDTGTGGAYNEQFF.

The sample holds a few counts of this clonotype. J is TRBJ2-1 and V is TRBV5-1; TRBD1 matches at 11 bases. The V gene's germline CDR1 is SGHRS and CDR2 YFSETQ. J was trimmed by 8 bases and V by 3 bases; bases with no gene match: 7. This CDR3 comprises 15 residues. In nucleotides, the CDR3 is TGCGCCAGCAGCTGGGGGACAGGGGGTTTCGATGAGCAGTTCTTC. This sequence encodes CASSWGTGGFDEQFF. The whole variable domain, remainder taken from reference TRBV5-1 and TRBJ2-1, is KAGVTQTPRYLIKTRGQQVTLSCSPISGHRSVSWYQQTPGQGLQFLFEYFSETQRNKGNFPGRFSGRQFSNSRSEMNVSTLELGDSALYLCASSWGTGGFDEQFFGPGTRLTVL.

This clonotype was counted only a few times. The chain has TRBV10-3 and TRBJ2-3; possibly TRBD1 or TRBD2 for D (7 bases each). The CDR3 consists of 16 residues. The germline CDR1 and CDR2 sequences are ENHRY and SYGVKD. Between the trimmed V and J ends, which lost 6 bases and 1 base, there was a span of 17 bases. CDR3 coding DNA: TGTGCCATCAGCCCGTTGACAGGGAGGGGCACAGATACGCAGTATTTT. Translated: CAISPLTGRGTDTQYF.